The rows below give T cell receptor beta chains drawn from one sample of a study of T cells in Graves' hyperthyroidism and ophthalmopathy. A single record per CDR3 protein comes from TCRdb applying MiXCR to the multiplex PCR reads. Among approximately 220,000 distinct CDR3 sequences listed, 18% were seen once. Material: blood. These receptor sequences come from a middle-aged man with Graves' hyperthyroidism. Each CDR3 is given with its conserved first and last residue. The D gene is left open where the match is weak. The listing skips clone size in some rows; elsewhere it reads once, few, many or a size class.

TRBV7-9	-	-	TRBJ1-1	CASSHDRTTEAFF	TGTGCCAGCAGCCACGACAGGACCACTGAAGCTTTCTTT
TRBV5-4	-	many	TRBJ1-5	CASSLDTNQPQHF	TGTGCCAGCAGCCTTGACACCAATCAGCCCCAGCATTTT
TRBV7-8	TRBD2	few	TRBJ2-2	CASSLLRIQAGGTGELFF	TGTGCCAGCAGCTTGCTAAGAATCCAGGCGGGGGGCACCGGGGAGCTGTTTTTT
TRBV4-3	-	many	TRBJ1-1	CASSARAGANTEAFF	TGCGCCAGCAGCGCACGGGCGGGGGCGAACACTGAAGCTTTCTTT
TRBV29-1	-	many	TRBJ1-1	CSVEAQLNTEAFF	TGCAGCGTTGAAGCCCAGCTGAACACTGAAGCTTTCTTT
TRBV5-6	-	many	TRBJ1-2	CASSLLQANYGYTF	TGTGCCAGCAGCTTGTTGCAAGCTAACTATGGCTACACCTTC
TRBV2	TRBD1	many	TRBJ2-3	CASSVTGTGNTDTQYF	TGTGCCAGCAGTGTAACCGGGACAGGTAACACAGATACGCAGTATTTT
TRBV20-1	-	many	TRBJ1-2	CSARAGDSYGYTF	TGCAGTGCTAGAGCCGGAGATAGCTATGGCTACACCTTC
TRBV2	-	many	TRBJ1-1	CASRVRLLEAFF	TGTGCCAGCAGGGTGCGGTTGCTTGAAGCTTTCTTT
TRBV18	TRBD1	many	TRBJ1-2	CASSRSGTGGDGYTF	TGTGCCAGCTCACGCTCCGGGACAGGCGGGGATGGCTACACCTTC
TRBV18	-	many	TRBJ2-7	CASSPPSQGGYEQYF	TGTGCCAGCTCACCACCAAGCCAGGGGGGCTACGAGCAGTACTTC
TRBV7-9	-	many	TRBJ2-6	CASSLAGANVLTF	TGTGCCAGCAGCTTAGCTGGGGCCAACGTCCTGACTTTC
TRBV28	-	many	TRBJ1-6	CASSPPSPGRDSPLHF	TGTGCCAGCAGTCCGCCCTCACCAGGGCGGGATTCACCCCTCCACTTT
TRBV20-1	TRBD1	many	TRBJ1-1	CSARVLDREGTEAFF	TGCAGTGCTAGAGTGCTCGACAGGGAGGGCACTGAAGCTTTCTTT
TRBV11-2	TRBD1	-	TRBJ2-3	CASSLDLQGVGDTQYF	TGTGCCAGCAGCTTAGATCTCCAGGGGGTCGGAGATACGCAGTATTTT
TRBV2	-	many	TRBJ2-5	CASKRQETQYF	TGTGCCAGCAAGAGACAAGAGACCCAGTACTTC
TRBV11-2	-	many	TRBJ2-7	CASSSRASYEQYF	TGTGCCAGCAGCTCCCGGGCCTCCTACGAGCAGTACTTC
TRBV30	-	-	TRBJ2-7	CAWSLGQAYEQYF	TGTGCCTGGAGCCTAGGGCAGGCCTACGAGCAGTACTTC
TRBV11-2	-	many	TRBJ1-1	CASSLGAKTEAFF	TGTGCCAGCAGCTTAGGCGCCAAAACTGAAGCTTTCTTT
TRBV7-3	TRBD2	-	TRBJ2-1	CASSFAGASNEQFF	TGTGCCAGCAGCTTTGCGGGAGCGAGCAATGAGCAGTTCTTC
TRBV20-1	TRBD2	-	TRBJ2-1	CSAPGLAGGNEQFF	TGCAGTGCCCCAGGACTAGCGGGAGGCAATGAGCAGTTCTTC
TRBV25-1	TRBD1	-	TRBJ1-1	CASSPWDSNTEAFF	TGTGCCAGCAGTCCGTGGGACAGCAACACTGAAGCTTTCTTT
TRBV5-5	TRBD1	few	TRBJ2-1	CASSSQDRLHEQFF	TGTGCCAGCAGCTCACAGGACAGGCTCCATGAGCAGTTCTTC
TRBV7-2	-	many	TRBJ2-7	CASSPQTASYEQYF	TGTGCCAGCAGCCCTCAGACAGCCTCCTACGAGCAGTACTTC
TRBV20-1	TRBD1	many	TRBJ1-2	CSAWQGAPLSGGYTF	TGCAGTGCTTGGCAGGGGGCCCCATTATCGGGGGGCTACACCTTC
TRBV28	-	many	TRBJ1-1	CASNLGGLNTEAFF	TGTGCCAGCAACCTAGGGGGGTTGAACACTGAAGCTTTCTTT
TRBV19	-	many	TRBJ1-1	CASRYGGLNTEAFF	TGTGCCAGTAGGTACGGAGGACTGAACACTGAAGCTTTCTTT
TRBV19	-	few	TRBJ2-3	CASSTLSGGGTDTQYF	TGTGCCAGTAGTACCCTTAGCGGAGGAGGCACAGATACGCAGTATTTT
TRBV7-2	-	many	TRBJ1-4	CASSVTGTVATNEKLFF	TGTGCCAGCAGCGTAACCGGGACGGTTGCAACTAATGAAAAACTGTTTTTT
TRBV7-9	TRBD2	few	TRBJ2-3	CASSLWVAGGVTDTQYF	TGTGCCAGCAGCTTATGGGTAGCGGGGGGCGTCACAGATACGCAGTATTTT
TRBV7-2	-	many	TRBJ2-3	CASSSRTSTDTQYF	TGTGCCAGCAGCTCCCGGACTAGCACAGATACGCAGTATTTT
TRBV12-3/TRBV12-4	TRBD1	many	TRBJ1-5	CASRYTWTGSNQPQHF	TGTGCCAGCAGATATACTTGGACAGGCTCGAATCAGCCCCAGCATTTT
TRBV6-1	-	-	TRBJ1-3	CASRGKELNTIYF	TGTGCCAGCAGGGGTAAGGAGTTAAACACCATATATTTT
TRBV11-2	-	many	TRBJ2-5	CASSWGLSGQETQYF	TGTGCCAGCAGCTGGGGTTTGAGCGGACAAGAGACCCAGTACTTC
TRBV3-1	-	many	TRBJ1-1	CASSQEAAEGEAFF	TGTGCCAGCAGCCAAGAGGCCGCAGAGGGTGAAGCTTTCTTT
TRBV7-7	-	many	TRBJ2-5	CASSTTPQETQYF	TGTGCTAGCAGCACAACCCCCCAAGAGACCCAGTACTTC
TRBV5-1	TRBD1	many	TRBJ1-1	CASSYDRVHTEAFF	TGCGCCAGCAGCTATGACAGGGTCCACACTGAAGCTTTCTTT
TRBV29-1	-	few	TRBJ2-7	CSVTGTPPHPGSYEQYF	TGCAGCGTTACCGGGACGCCTCCCCACCCAGGGTCCTACGAGCAGTACTTC
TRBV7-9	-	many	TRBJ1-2	CASSRDGGDYTF	TGTGCCAGCAGCCGGGACGGCGGAGACTACACCTTC
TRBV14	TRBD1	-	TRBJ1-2	CASSQGGDRVANYGYTF	TGTGCCAGCAGCCAAGGTGGGGACAGGGTAGCCAACTATGGCTACACCTTC